This paragraph covers one T cell receptor beta chain sequence. These data originate in a study of T cell responses to AZD1222 COVID-19 vaccine. This table comes from immunoSEQ multiplex PCR, and its TCRdb copy is limited to in-frame clones, with some not included. This table holds about 150,000 clones, about 92% found once. Sequencing was performed on peripheral blood, taken on day 0 of AZD1222 vaccination. This TCR derives from an adult in good health.

This chain's CDR3 is CASSLRQNTEAFF. For the CDR3, the DNA is TGTGCCAGCAGCTTGAGACAGAACACTGAAGCTTTCTTT. The chain uses TRBV11-2 and TRBJ1-1, with D unresolved. Germline CDR1 and CDR2: SGHAT and FQNNGV. V lost 3 bases and J lost 1, with 6 bases in between. CDR3 length: 13 residues.